This paragraph covers one T cell receptor (beta chain) sequence. The table came from immunoSEQ multiplex PCR; TCRdb's copy has only in-frame clones and leaves some out. The table records some 300,000 clones, about nine tenths of them present only once. These data belong to a study of blood T cell repertoires in COVID-19. Across the whole study: Researchers got acute and convalescent COVID-19 samples from the United States, Italy and Spain. The analysed material was cDNA or gDNA that came from T cells, B-cell-depleted T cells, or PBMCs.

There are 12 residues in the CDR3. Germline CDR1 is LNHDA and CDR2 is SQIVND (reference sequence). V lost 10 bases and J lost 5, with 15 bases in between. The study recruited people aged roughly 18 to 89 years across approximately 25 US areas. Donors were grouped by their self-reported clinical history. Sequenced: PBMCs or T cells enriched from blood (not recorded which). The sequence came from a woman in her twenties or thirties who had recovered from COVID-19. The chain uses TRBV19 and TRBJ2-7, with D possibly matching TRBD1 (5 bases). The CDR3 bases are TGTGCCACCACAGGCCTCCTGAACGAGCAGTACTTC. It yields the protein CATTGLLNEQYF.